The clone carrying this TCR beta chain turned up a few times. Its antigen is not known. The data stem from a study of vaccination and CD4 T cells after COVID-19. Across the study: Six male and four female convalescents took part, two of them Hispanic. Convalescent patients gave post-COVID blood a median approximately 100 days post-diagnosis, range 35 to 161. Median time from second vaccine dose to sampling was approximately 74 days (14 to 241).

Sequencing of DNA taken from cultured CD4+ T cells relied on the Oncomine TCR Beta short-read assay. TCRdb re-derived calls from the PCR reads in MiXCR, one entry per CDR3 protein. The sample records about 7,000 distinct CDR3 sequences, 25% being singletons. Stated treatment: roughly 10-day PBMC culture with coronavirus spike peptide pools or control peptides (ViraFEST assay). Germline V gives CDR1 MNHEY, CDR2 SVGEGT. This CDR3 has 15 amino acids. V was clipped by 7 bases and J by 3 bases; unmatched bases: 8. The chain employs TRBV6-2 or TRBV6-3 and TRBJ2-7, with 11 bases aligning to TRBD2. This material consisted of CD4+ T cells from blood, cultured in vitro, taken after SARS-CoV-2 vaccination. The sequence came from a human donor who had recovered from COVID-19. The CDR3 here is CASNPGTSGYYEQYF. CDR3 DNA: TGTGCCAGCAACCCCGGGACTAGCGGCTACTACGAGCAGTACTTC.